The entry below describes one TCR beta chain. What it binds is unknown. The entry originates in a study of graft-versus-host responses after intestinal transplantation. The overall study: Recipients had transplants, and these were multivisceral, liver-intestinal, or isolated intestinal. Anti-thymocyte globulin served as induction for all recipients, who then took tacrolimus and steroids for roughly 3 years.

Generated by immunoSEQ multiplex PCR, the TCRdb table keeps only in-frame clones and is missing some. The table shows 90,000 to 150,000 clones, with over 85% occurring only once. The TCR was taken from a human donor who received an intestinal transplant. Sequences were derived from unstimulated CD4+ T cells sorted from spleen or lymph node cells, sampled before intestinal transplant.

The CDR3 nucleotides are TGCGCCAGCAGCCCCCAGGGAGGGCTAAACTCCTACAATGAGCAGTTCTTC. Protein sequence: CASSPQGGLNSYNEQFF. J is TRBJ2-1 and V is TRBV5-1; 7 bases fit TRBD2. Per the germline V gene, CDR1 is SGHRS and CDR2 is YFSETQ. The CDR3 has 17 amino acids. Losses at the gene ends were 4 bases for V and 0 bases for J; bases not matched to a gene: 10. Complete variable domain (other parts from reference TRBV5-1 and TRBJ2-1): KAGVTQTPRYLIKTRGQQVTLSCSPISGHRSVSWYQQTPGQGLQFLFEYFSETQRNKGNFPGRFSGRQFSNSRSEMNVSTLELGDSALYLCASSPQGGLNSYNEQFFGPGTRLTVL.